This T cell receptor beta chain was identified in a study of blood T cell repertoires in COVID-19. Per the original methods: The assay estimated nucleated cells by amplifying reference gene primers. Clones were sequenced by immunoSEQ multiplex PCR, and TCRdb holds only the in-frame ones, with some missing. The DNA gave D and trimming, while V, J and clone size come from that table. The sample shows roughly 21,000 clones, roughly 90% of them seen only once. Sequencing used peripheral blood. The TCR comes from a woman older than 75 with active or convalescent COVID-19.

The CDR3 DNA is TGTGCCAGCAGCTTAAACTCGGGCACTGAAGCTTTCTTT. Translation: CASSLNSGTEAFF. The chain links TRBV7-9 to TRBJ1-1; D is undetermined. The CDR3 runs 13 residues. V was trimmed by 2 bases and J by 4 bases, leaving 8 bases between them. Germline V CDR1 and CDR2: SEHNR, FQNEAQ (reference sequence).